Shown below are 23 T cell receptor beta chains from a single sample sequenced in a study of T cell responses to AZD1222 COVID-19 vaccine. Clones were sequenced by immunoSEQ multiplex PCR, and TCRdb holds only the in-frame ones, with some missing. The sample has about 130,000 clones, over 70% seen once. Sequenced here: peripheral blood, sampled on day 0 of AZD1222 vaccination. The receptor set was obtained from an adult in good health.

The CDR3, as DNA: TGTGCCAGCAGCTCCGGACAGGGTGGGGATACGCAGTATTTT. As protein: CASSSGQGGDTQYF. This chain joins TRBV5-4 and TRBJ2-3; 8 bases agree with TRBD1. Germline V lookup: CDR1 SGHNT, CDR2 YYREEE (reference sequence). V gave up 3 bases and J gave up 6 bases; unmatched junction bases: 6. CDR3 length equals 14 residues.

The chain employs TRBV3-1 (or the pseudogene TRBV3-2) and TRBJ2-5, with 8 nucleotides matching TRBD1. V lost 6 bases to trimming and J lost 4 bases; unmatched junction nucleotides: 7. The germline gives CDR1 LGHDT, CDR2 YNNKEL (reference sequence). CDR3 length: 14 amino acids. CDR3 residues: CASRPQGALETQYF. The CDR3 nucleotides read TGTGCCAGCAGACCCCAGGGGGCCCTAGAGACCCAGTACTTC.

The J gene is TRBJ1-5, the V gene TRBV19; D is uncertain. CDR1 and CDR2 from the germline V gene are LNHDA and SQIVND (reference sequence). The CDR3 is made up of 16 amino acids. The V gene lost 1 base and the J gene lost 3 bases, with 13 bases spanning the gap. This chain's CDR3 is CASSIVWGGDNQPQHF. The DNA for the CDR3 is TGTGCCAGTAGTATAGTTTGGGGTGGGGACAATCAGCCCCAGCATTTT.

The chain links TRBV7-8 to TRBJ2-7; 7 bases align to TRBD2. The germline V gene encodes CDR1 SGHVS and CDR2 FQNEAQ. Trimming removed 0 bases from V and 1 base from J; junction bases left unmatched: 0. The CDR3 spans 14 residues. CDR3 protein: CASSLAGGSYEQYF. CDR3 DNA: TGTGCCAGCAGCTTAGCGGGGGGGTCCTACGAGCAGTACTTC.

The chain combines TRBV5-6 with TRBJ1-1; 8 positions match TRBD1. Germline CDR1 is SGHDT and CDR2 is YYEEEE. The J segment lost 5 bases and the V segment lost 5 bases, leaving 5 bases of the junction unmatched. The CDR3 spans 13 residues. The CDR3 nucleotides are TGTGCCAGCAGTTCGACAGGGGTAACTGAAGCTTTCTTT. Translating gives CASSSTGVTEAFF.

The V gene is TRBV9, the J gene TRBJ1-6, with 10 bases that match TRBD1. V lost 4 bases to trimming and J lost 7 bases; unmatched junction nucleotides: 5. The germline V gene encodes CDR1 SGDLS and CDR2 YYNGEE. This CDR3 region has 15 residues. CDR3 sequence (DNA): TGTGCCAGCAGCCCGCGGACAGGGGGGAATTCACCCCTCCACTTT. This translates into CASSPRTGGNSPLHF.

The chain's CDR3 is CASRNQVNTEAFF. For the CDR3, the DNA is TGTGCCAGCAGGAACCAAGTGAACACTGAAGCTTTCTTT. This sequence joins TRBV7-9 and TRBJ1-1, with no clear D. The V end lost 6 bases, the J end lost 0 bases, and 8 bases lay between the germline ends. Germline V CDR1 and CDR2: SEHNR, FQNEAQ (reference sequence). This CDR3 is 13 amino acids long. The full variable domain, in which reference TRBV7-9 and TRBJ1-1 provide the parts outside the CDR3, is DTGVSQNPRHKITKRGQNVTFRCDPISEHNRLYWYRQTLGQGPEFLTYFQNEAQLEKSRLLSDRFSAERPKGSFSTLEIQRTEQGDSAMYLCASRNQVNTEAFFGQGTRLTVV.

The chain uses TRBV4-3 and TRBJ1-3; 8 bases map to TRBD1. The V and J ends lost 3 bases and 4 bases, in that order; junction bases with no gene match: 8. The germline CDR1 and CDR2 sequences are LGHNA and YSLEER. The CDR3 is 16 residues long. CDR3 loop: CASSQAWTGMGNTIYF. CDR3 bases: TGCGCCAGCAGCCAGGCTTGGACAGGGATGGGAAACACCATATATTTT.

The chain couples TRBV5-1 to TRBJ2-5; D is unclear. V was shortened by 2 bases and J by 4 bases, with 6 bases between the two germline ends. The CDR3 has 12 amino acids. Germline assignment: CDR1 SGHRS and CDR2 YFSETQ. The DNA for the CDR3 is TGCGCCAGCAGCTTATACGGAGAGACCCAGTACTTC. Protein product: CASSLYGETQYF.

This clone was seen a single time. The CDR3 sequence is CASSPGTTHNEQFF. The CDR3 bases are TGTGCCAGCTCTCCCGGGACTACCCACAATGAGCAGTTCTTC. The V gene is TRBV18, the J gene TRBJ2-1; 7 bases fit TRBD2. Trimming at V came to 6 bases and at J to 5 bases, leaving 7 bases not matched to a gene. Per the germline V gene, CDR1 is KGHSH and CDR2 is LQKENI. The CDR3 has 14 residues. The entire variable domain, with the rest obtained from reference TRBV18 and TRBJ2-1, is as follows: NAGVMQNPRHLVRRRGQEARLRCSPMKGHSHVYWYRQLPEEGLKFMVYLQKENIIDESGMPKERFSAEFPKEGPSILRIQQVVRGDSAAYFCASSPGTTHNEQFFGPGTRLTVL.

V gene TRBV27 combines with J gene TRBJ1-5, with no clear D. Trimming stripped 5 bases from V and 6 bases from J, with 11 bases between. This CDR3 spans 13 amino acids. Germline CDR1 and CDR2: MNHEY and SMNVEV (reference sequence). CDR3 residues: CASSSWFSQPQHF. As DNA, the CDR3 is TGTGCCAGCAGTAGCTGGTTTAGTCAGCCCCAGCATTTT.

The V gene is TRBV7-9, the J gene TRBJ1-4, with 9 bases fitting TRBD1. Trimming took 4 bases from V and 3 from J; bases not matched to a gene: 9. CDR1 SEHNR and CDR2 FQNEAQ come from the germline V gene (reference sequence). The CDR3 sequence is 17 residues long. As DNA, the CDR3 is TGTGCCAGCAGCTCAGACAGGGGGTCTTTTGCTAATGAAAAACTGTTTTTT. Translated: CASSSDRGSFANEKLFF. Looking up the rest from reference TRBV7-9 and TRBJ1-4 gives the full variable domain: DTGVSQNPRHKITKRGQNVTFRCDPISEHNRLYWYRQTLGQGPEFLTYFQNEAQLEKSRLLSDRFSAERPKGSFSTLEIQRTEQGDSAMYLCASSSDRGSFANEKLFFGSGTQLSVL.

J is TRBJ1-5 and V is TRBV5-5, with unresolved D. The CDR3 runs to 14 residues. Germline-derived CDR1 and CDR2 are SGHKS and YYEKEE (reference sequence). Trimming removed 0 bases from V and 4 bases from J, with 8 bases in between. The CDR3 coding sequence is TGTGCCAGCAGCTTGGCGCCAGAGAATCAGCCCCAGCATTTT. It encodes CASSLAPENQPQHF.

The genes are TRBV5-1 and TRBJ1-1, with no clear D. The V gene's germline CDR1 is SGHRS and CDR2 YFSETQ. This CDR3 contains 13 residues. Trimming removed 6 bases at V and 3 bases at J, with 12 bases between. The chain's CDR3 is CASIAGEDTEAFF. The CDR3 DNA reads TGCGCCAGCATAGCTGGGGAGGACACTGAAGCTTTCTTT.

The chain employs TRBV11-3 and TRBJ2-7, with a possible D match to TRBD2 (5 bases). From germline, CDR1 is SGHNT and CDR2 YENEEA. V was cut by 3 bases and J by 0 bases, with 9 bases left in between. This CDR3 contains 14 residues. CDR3 DNA sequence: TGTGCCAGCAGCTTGGGCGGGTTCTCCTACGAGCAGTACTTC. This codes for CASSLGGFSYEQYF. The variable domain in full, completed from reference TRBV11-3 and TRBJ2-7, reads EAGVVQSPRYKIIEKKQPVAFWCNPISGHNTLYWYLQNLGQGPELLIRYENEEAVDDSQLPKDRFSAERLKGVDSTLKIQPAELGDSAVYLCASSLGGFSYEQYFGPGTRLTVT.

The chain carries TRBV9 and TRBJ2-1; D uncertain. Trimming shortened V by 0 bases and J by 0 bases, and 10 bases separated the two germline ends. Germline CDR1 is SGDLS and CDR2 is YYNGEE. CDR3 length: 16 amino acids. The CDR3 is CASSVAYRSSYNEQFF. The CDR3 coding sequence is TGTGCCAGCAGCGTAGCCTATAGAAGCTCCTACAATGAGCAGTTCTTC.

In regard to this clone: An end of the junction does not agree with germline; a read error may underlie this. V and J are TRBV4-2 and TRBJ2-7; D is perhaps TRBD1 (5 bases). CDR1 and CDR2 from the germline V gene are LGHNA and YNFKEQ. CDR3 size: 17 residues. DNA of the CDR3: TGTGCCAGCAGCCAAGGTGTCAGGGTTCAGGCCTCCAACGAGCAGTACTTC. Its translation: CASSQGVRVQASNEQYF.

This clone has a single count. CDR3 sequence (DNA): TGTGCCATCCAGGGTCTAAGGGACACCGGGGAGCTGTTTTTT. Protein sequence: CAIQGLRDTGELFF. The rearrangement links TRBV10-3 to TRBJ2-2; tentatively, D is TRBD1 (5 bases). Per germline, CDR1 ENHRY and CDR2 SYGVKD. The CDR3 extends over 14 amino acids. V was clipped by 8 bases and J by 3 bases, with 13 bases between them.

The chain carries TRBV28 and TRBJ1-5, with TRBD1 matching over 8 bases. J was trimmed by 4 bases and V by 6 bases; bases with no gene match: 5. The CDR3 consists of 14 residues. CDR1 is MDHEN and CDR2 is SYDVKM in the germline V gene. CDR3 coding DNA: TGTGCCAGCAGAATCGGACAGGGAAATCAGCCCCAGCATTTT. Protein: CASRIGQGNQPQHF.

The chain employs TRBV6-5 and TRBJ1-4; 7 positions match TRBD1. The CDR3 runs 15 residues. Trimming took 5 bases from V and 0 from J; bases not matched to a gene: 3. From germline, CDR1 is MNHEY and CDR2 SVGAGI. The CDR3 region is CASSTTGATNEKLFF. The CDR3, as DNA: TGTGCCAGCAGTACCACAGGGGCAACTAATGAAAAACTGTTTTTT.

The rearrangement links TRBV5-1 to TRBJ1-4; 7 positions agree with TRBD1. The V segment lost 3 bases and the J segment 0 bases; nucleotides outside the gene matches: 2. The V gene's germline CDR1 is SGHRS and CDR2 YFSETQ. The length of the CDR3 is 15 residues. Here the CDR3 reads CASSWDRPTNEKLFF. As DNA, the CDR3 is TGCGCCAGCAGCTGGGACAGACCAACTAATGAAAAACTGTTTTTT.

CDR3: CASSMGSYEKLFF. The CDR3 DNA reads as TGTGCCAGTAGTATGGGATCCTATGAAAAACTGTTTTTT. The rearrangement links TRBV19 to TRBJ1-4; D remains ambiguous. The germline gives CDR1 LNHDA, CDR2 SQIVND (reference sequence). Trimming took 3 bases from V and 6 from J, leaving 8 bases between them. The CDR3 runs to 13 residues. Full variable domain (remainder filled in from reference TRBV19 and TRBJ1-4): DGGITQSPKYLFRKEGQNVTLSCEQNLNHDAMYWYRQDPGQGLRLIYYSQIVNDFQKGDIAEGYSVSREKKESFPLTVTSAQKNPTAFYLCASSMGSYEKLFFGSGTQLSVL.

The chain is built from TRBV11-3 and TRBJ1-2, with D perhaps matching TRBD1 (6 bases). V lost 0 bases to trimming and J lost 2 bases, with 10 bases between them. Germline V gives CDR1 SGHNT, CDR2 YENEEA. The CDR3 contains 15 residues. This chain's CDR3 is CASSLEAGVNYGYTF. CDR3 nucleotides: TGTGCCAGCAGCTTAGAGGCAGGGGTGAACTATGGCTACACCTTC. Drawing the rest from reference TRBV11-3 and TRBJ1-2, the complete variable domain is EAGVVQSPRYKIIEKKQPVAFWCNPISGHNTLYWYLQNLGQGPELLIRYENEEAVDDSQLPKDRFSAERLKGVDSTLKIQPAELGDSAVYLCASSLEAGVNYGYTFGSGTRLTVV.